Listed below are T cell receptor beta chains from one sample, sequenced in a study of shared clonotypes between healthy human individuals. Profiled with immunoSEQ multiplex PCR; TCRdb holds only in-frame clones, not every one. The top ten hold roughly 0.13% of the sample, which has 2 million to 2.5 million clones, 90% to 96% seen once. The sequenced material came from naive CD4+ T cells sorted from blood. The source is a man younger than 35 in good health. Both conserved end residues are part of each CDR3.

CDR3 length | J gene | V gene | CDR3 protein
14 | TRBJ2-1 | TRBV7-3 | CASSFPGGSNEQFF
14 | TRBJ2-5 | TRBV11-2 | CASSPRLYPETQYF
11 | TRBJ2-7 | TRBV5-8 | CASSFWNEQYF
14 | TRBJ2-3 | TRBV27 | CASSLTGPTDTQYF
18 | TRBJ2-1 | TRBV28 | CASSLGFPSLGLGLEQFF
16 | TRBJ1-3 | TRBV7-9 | CASSADGVASGNTIYF
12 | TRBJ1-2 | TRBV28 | CASSLGDYGYTF
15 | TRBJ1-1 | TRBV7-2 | CASSPHRVMNTEAFF
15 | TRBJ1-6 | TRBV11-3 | CASSIGTGVNSPLHF
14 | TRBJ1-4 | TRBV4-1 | CASSQAGISEKLFF
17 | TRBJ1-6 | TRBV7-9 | CASSLGRPGDGNSPLHF
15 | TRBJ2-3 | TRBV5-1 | CASSLGPLGPDTQYF
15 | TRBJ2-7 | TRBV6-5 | CASRSPGQGGYEQYF
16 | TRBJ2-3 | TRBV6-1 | CASSDTMGQAIDTQYF
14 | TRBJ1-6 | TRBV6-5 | CASSYSNSNSPLHF
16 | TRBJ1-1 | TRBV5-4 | CASSYSTTGRNTEAFF
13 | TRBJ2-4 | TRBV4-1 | CASSLGGMDIQYF